Below, 11 T cell receptor beta chains from the same sample are listed, as sequenced in a study of regulatory T cells in long-lasting Graves disease. Building the TCR beta libraries relied on iRepertoire HTBI primers, and CDR3 regions underwent Arm-PCR. TCRdb reprocessed the multiplex PCR reads with MiXCR, giving one entry per CDR3 protein. This table holds approximately 300,000 distinct CDR3 sequences, 15% to 20% found once. Time point defined: newly diagnosed GD, antithyroid drugs for less than 3 months. Generation of the TCR library employed RNA extracted from PBMCs. This specimen was peripheral blood mononuclear cells (PBMCs), taken at new diagnosis, from a patient treated with antithyroid drugs. The source is a female donor with Graves disease.

There are many counts of this clonotype. The V call is TRBV2, the J call TRBJ2-7; D uncertain. Germline loops: CDR1 SNHLY, CDR2 FYNNEI. Between the trimmed V and J ends, which lost 7 bases and 2 bases, there was a span of 9 bases. The CDR3 sequence is 12 residues long. The CDR3 DNA is TGTGCCAGCAAAGTGTTGACCTACGAGCAGTACTTC. Amino acids: CASKVLTYEQYF.

The chain has TRBV20-1 and TRBJ1-4, with D unclear. The CDR3 extends over 13 amino acids. The V gene's germline CDR1 is DFQATT and CDR2 SNEGSKA (reference sequence). V lost 5 bases, J lost 3 bases, and 10 bases lay in between. As DNA, the CDR3 is TGCAGTGCTCTCAAGGACCCTAATGAAAAACTGTTTTTT. Protein: CSALKDPNEKLFF.

As for this clonotype: A read error is possible here, since a much larger clone lies one base away. V is TRBV20-1 and J is TRBJ1-5, with D possibly matching TRBD1 (6 bases). Trimming cost V 6 bases and J 2 bases, with 20 bases left between them. CDR1 is DFQATT, CDR2 SNEGSKA, per germline (reference sequence). CDR3 length: 16 amino acids. The CDR3 spells CSAAGAVGACNQPQHF. As DNA, the CDR3 is TGCAGTGCGGCGGGGGCGGTCGGGGCCTGCAATCAGCCCCAGCATTTT.

The chain links TRBV7-2 to TRBJ2-7; 7 bases fit TRBD1. The trim removed 5 bases at V and 4 bases at J, leaving 11 bases unmatched. Germline V gene lookup returns CDR1 SGHTA and CDR2 FQGNSA. The CDR3 is 15 residues long. For the CDR3, the DNA is TGTGCCAGCAGCCCCCGAGACAGGGAGAAGTACGAGCAGTACTTC. It translates to CASSPRDREKYEQYF.

At least ten counts were recorded for this clonotype. V usage is TRBV7-9 and J usage is TRBJ2-7, with D maybe TRBD1 (6 bases). Germline V gene data show CDR1 as SEHNR and CDR2 as FQNEAQ (reference sequence). The CDR3 has 11 residues. The germline V and J ends were trimmed by 1 base and 13 bases, with 11 bases remaining between them. The CDR3 protein is CASSLVGGAYF. Written as DNA, the CDR3 is TGTGCCAGCAGCTTAGTTGGGGGCGCCTACTTC.

This clonotype was seen repeatedly, ten times or more. V usage is TRBV6-5 and J usage is TRBJ1-2; D remains ambiguous. The V and J ends lost 0 bases and 3 bases respectively, with 14 bases between them. The CDR3 runs 16 residues. Germline V gene sequence: CDR1 MNHEY, CDR2 SVGAGI. The CDR3 DNA is TGTGCCAGCAGTTACTCGATGGAGGGCGGGTACTATGGCTACACCTTC. Protein: CASSYSMEGGYYGYTF.

A note on this clonotype: Since a far larger clone is one base different, this is likely a read error. The chain combines TRBV28 with TRBJ2-7; 9 bases line up with TRBD1. The germline V gene has CDR1 MDHEN and CDR2 SYDVKM. The CDR3 runs to 14 residues. V trimming: 5 bases; J trimming: 7 bases; junction bases outside the gene matches: 9. CDR3 DNA sequence: TGTGCCAGCAGTGCCGGGACAGGGTACAATGAGCAGTACTTC. Its translation: CASSAGTGYNEQYF.

This clonotype was detected ten times or more. The chain carries TRBV11-2 and TRBJ2-1; 12 bases are shared with TRBD2. Unmatched junction bases numbered 9, after V lost 7 bases and J lost 8 bases. The CDR3 has 15 amino acids. From germline, CDR1 is SGHAT and CDR2 FQNNGV. CDR3: CASKPLAGGSHEQFF. CDR3 nucleotide sequence: TGTGCCAGCAAACCACTAGCGGGAGGATCCCATGAGCAGTTCTTC.

This clonotype came up many times. The chain is built from TRBV7-9 and TRBJ2-1, with a possible D match to TRBD2 (6 bases). Per the germline V gene, CDR1 is SEHNR and CDR2 is FQNEAQ (reference sequence). This CDR3 is 14 amino acids long. Deletions cut 3 bases from V and 7 bases from J, with 13 bases between. CDR3 sequence (DNA): TGTGCCAGCAGCTTTGGGGTAGCGGCAAATGAGCAGTTCTTC. This encodes CASSFGVAANEQFF.

This clonotype was seen a single time. This may stem from a read error, because a much larger clone lies one nucleotide away. J is TRBJ2-7 and V is TRBV4-1; D is perhaps TRBD1 (6 bases). Germline V lookup: CDR1 MGHRA, CDR2 YSYEKL. This CDR3 region has 18 residues. CDR3 nucleotide sequence: TGCGCCAGCAGCCAAGAAGGGGCCCTGGGGACAAGCTCCTACGAGCGGTACTTC. Its translation: CASSQEGALGTSSYERYF.

This clonotype was counted ten times or more. At one end the junction does not follow the germline gene, possibly because of a read error. The rearrangement uses TRBV19 and TRBJ1-1, with D hard to call. The CDR3 has 15 amino acids. Looked up from germline, CDR1 is LNHDA and CDR2 is SQIVND (reference sequence). The CDR3 nucleotides are TGTGCCAGCAGTATGTTGTCTAGCTCGGGCACTGAAGCTTTCTTT. Its translation: CASSMLSSSGTEAFF.